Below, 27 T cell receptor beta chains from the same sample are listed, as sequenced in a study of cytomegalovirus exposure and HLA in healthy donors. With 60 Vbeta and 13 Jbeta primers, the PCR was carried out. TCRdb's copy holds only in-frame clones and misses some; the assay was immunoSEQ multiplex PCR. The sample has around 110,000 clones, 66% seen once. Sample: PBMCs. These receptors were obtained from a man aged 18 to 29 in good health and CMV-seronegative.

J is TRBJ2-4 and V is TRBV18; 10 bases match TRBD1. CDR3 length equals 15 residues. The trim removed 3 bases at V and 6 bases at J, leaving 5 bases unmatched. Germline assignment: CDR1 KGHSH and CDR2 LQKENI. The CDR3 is CASSPTGGDGNIQYF. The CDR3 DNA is TGTGCCAGCTCACCGACAGGGGGCGACGGAAACATTCAGTACTTC. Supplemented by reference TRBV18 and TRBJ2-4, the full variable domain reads NAGVMQNPRHLVRRRGQEARLRCSPMKGHSHVYWYRQLPEEGLKFMVYLQKENIIDESGMPKERFSAEFPKEGPSILRIQQVVRGDSAAYFCASSPTGGDGNIQYFGAGTRLSVL.

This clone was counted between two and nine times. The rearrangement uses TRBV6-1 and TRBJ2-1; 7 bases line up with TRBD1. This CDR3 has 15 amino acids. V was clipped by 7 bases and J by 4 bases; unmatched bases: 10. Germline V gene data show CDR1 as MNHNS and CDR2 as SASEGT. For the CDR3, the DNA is TGTGCCAGCACTGGTAGGGGGCTCGCTTACAATGAGCAGTTCTTC. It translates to CASTGRGLAYNEQFF.

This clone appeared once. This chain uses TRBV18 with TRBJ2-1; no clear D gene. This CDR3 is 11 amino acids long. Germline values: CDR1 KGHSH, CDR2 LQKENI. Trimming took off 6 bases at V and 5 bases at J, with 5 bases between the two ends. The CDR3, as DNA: TGTGCCAGCTCTGAGGACAATGAGCAGTTCTTC. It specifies CASSEDNEQFF.

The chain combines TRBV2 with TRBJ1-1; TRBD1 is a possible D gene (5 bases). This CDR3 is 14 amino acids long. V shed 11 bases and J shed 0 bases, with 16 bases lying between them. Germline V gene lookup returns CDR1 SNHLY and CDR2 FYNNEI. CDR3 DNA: TGTGCCGGCCTAACGACAGTCATGAACACTGAAGCTTTCTTT. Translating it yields CAGLTTVMNTEAFF. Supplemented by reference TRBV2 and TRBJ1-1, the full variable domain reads EPEVTQTPSHQVTQMGQEVILRCVPISNHLYFYWYRQILGQKVEFLVSFYNNEISEKSEIFDDQFSVERPDGSNFTLKIRSTKLEDSAMYFCAGLTTVMNTEAFFGQGTRLTVV.

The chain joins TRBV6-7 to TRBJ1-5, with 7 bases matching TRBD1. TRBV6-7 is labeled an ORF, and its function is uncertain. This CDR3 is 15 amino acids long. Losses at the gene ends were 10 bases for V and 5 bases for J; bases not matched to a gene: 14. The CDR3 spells CAILMARGQDQPQHF. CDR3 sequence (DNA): TGTGCCATCCTTATGGCAAGGGGGCAAGATCAGCCCCAGCATTTT.

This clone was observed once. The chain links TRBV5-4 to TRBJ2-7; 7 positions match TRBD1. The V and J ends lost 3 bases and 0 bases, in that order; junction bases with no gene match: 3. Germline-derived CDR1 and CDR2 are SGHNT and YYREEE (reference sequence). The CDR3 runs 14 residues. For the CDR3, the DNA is TGTGCCAGCAGCTCCCGGGACAGCTCCTACGAGCAGTACTTC. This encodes CASSSRDSSYEQYF.

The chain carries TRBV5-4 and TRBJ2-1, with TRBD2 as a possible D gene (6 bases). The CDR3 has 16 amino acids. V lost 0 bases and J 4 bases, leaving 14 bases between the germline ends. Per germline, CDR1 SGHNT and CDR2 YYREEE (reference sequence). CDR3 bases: TGTGCCAGCAGCTTGGGGGGCGGGAAAGGTTACAATGAGCAGTTCTTC. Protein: CASSLGGGKGYNEQFF. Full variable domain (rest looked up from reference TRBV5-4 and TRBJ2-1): ETGVTQSPTHLIKTRGQQVTLRCSSQSGHNTVSWYQQALGQGPQFIFQYYREEENGRGNFPPRFSGLQFPNYSSELNVNALELDDSALYLCASSLGGGKGYNEQFFGPGTRLTVL.

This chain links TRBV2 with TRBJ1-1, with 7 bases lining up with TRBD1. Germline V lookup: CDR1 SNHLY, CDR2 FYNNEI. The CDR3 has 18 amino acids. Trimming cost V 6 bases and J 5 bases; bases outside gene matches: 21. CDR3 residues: CASREIRDSRFLLTEAFF. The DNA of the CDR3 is TGTGCCAGCAGGGAAATCCGGGACAGTCGGTTCCTACTAACTGAAGCTTTCTTT.

CDR3 residues: CASSEAGDQETQYF. CDR3 bases: TGTGCCAGCAGCGAGGCGGGAGACCAAGAGACCCAGTACTTC. The chain combines TRBV9 with TRBJ2-5; 7 bases fit TRBD2. The CDR3 has 14 amino acids. CDR1 is SGDLS and CDR2 is YYNGEE in the germline V gene. V was pared by 3 bases and J by 0 bases, with 2 bases of the junction left unmatched.

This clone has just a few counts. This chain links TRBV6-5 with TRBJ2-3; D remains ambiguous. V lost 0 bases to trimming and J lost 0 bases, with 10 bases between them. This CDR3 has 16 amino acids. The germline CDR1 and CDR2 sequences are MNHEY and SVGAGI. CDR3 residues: CASSYSHLTSTDTQYF. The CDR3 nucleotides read TGTGCCAGCAGTTACTCGCACCTAACTAGCACAGATACGCAGTATTTT.

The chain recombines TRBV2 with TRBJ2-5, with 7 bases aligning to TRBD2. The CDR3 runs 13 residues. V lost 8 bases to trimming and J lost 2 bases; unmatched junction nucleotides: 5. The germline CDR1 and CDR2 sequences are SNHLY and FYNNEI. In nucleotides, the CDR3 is TGTGCCAGCGGCGGGAGAAGACAAGAGACCCAGTACTTC. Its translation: CASGGRRQETQYF.

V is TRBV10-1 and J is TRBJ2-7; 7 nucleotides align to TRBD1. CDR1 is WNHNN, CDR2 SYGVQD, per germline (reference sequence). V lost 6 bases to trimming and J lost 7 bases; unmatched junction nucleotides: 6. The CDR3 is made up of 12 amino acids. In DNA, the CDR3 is TGCGCCAGCAGCCACACAGGGGTTGAGCAGTACTTC. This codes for CASSHTGVEQYF.

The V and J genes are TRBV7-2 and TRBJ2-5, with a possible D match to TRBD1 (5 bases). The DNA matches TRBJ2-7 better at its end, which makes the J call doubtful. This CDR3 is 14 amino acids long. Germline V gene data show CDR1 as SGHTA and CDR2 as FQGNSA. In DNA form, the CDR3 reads TGTGCCAGCAGCTTAGCCCGACAGAACTACGAGCAGTACTTC. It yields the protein CASSLARQNYEQYF.

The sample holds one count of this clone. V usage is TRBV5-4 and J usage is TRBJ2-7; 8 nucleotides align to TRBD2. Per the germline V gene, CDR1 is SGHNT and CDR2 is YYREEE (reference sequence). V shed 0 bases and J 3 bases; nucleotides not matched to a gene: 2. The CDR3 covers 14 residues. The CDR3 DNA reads TGTGCCAGCAGCTTGGGACGGGGGGGCTACGAGCAGTACTTC. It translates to CASSLGRGGYEQYF.

The chain's CDR3 is CASKAGVTGELFF. The DNA for the CDR3 is TGCGCCAGCAAAGCGGGGGTTACCGGGGAGCTGTTTTTT. This chain uses TRBV5-1 with TRBJ2-2; 8 bases align to TRBD2. After removal of 6 bases from V and 5 bases from J, the junction contained 3 bases not matched to a gene. Germline CDR1 and CDR2: SGHRS and YFSETQ. There are 13 residues in the CDR3.

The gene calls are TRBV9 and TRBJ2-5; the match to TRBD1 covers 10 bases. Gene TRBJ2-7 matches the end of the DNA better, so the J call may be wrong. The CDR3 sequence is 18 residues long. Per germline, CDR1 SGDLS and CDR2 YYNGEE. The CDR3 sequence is CASSDLWDRGHSTYEQYF. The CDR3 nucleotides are TGTGCCAGCAGCGACCTTTGGGACAGGGGTCATTCTACCTACGAGCAGTACTTC.

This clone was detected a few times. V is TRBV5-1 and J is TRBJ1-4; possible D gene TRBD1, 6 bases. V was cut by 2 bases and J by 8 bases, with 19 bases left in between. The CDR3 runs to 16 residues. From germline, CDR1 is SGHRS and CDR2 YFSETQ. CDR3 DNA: TGCGCCAGCAGCTTTGGATCCGGACAGTCCGTCGAAAAACTGTTTTTT. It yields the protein CASSFGSGQSVEKLFF. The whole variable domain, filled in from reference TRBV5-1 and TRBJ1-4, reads KAGVTQTPRYLIKTRGQQVTLSCSPISGHRSVSWYQQTPGQGLQFLFEYFSETQRNKGNFPGRFSGRQFSNSRSEMNVSTLELGDSALYLCASSFGSGQSVEKLFFGSGTQLSVL.

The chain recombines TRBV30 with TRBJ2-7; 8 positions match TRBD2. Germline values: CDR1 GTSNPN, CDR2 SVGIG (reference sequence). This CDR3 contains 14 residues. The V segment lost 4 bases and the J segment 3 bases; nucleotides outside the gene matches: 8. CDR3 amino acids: CAWMGAGAHYEQYF. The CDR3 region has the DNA TGTGCCTGGATGGGAGCGGGGGCACACTACGAGCAGTACTTC. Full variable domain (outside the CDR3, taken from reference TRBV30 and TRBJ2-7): SQTIHQWPATLVQPVGSPLSLECTVEGTSNPNLYWYRQAAGRGLQLLFYSVGIGQISSEVPQNLSASRPQDRQFILSSKKLLLSDSGFYLCAWMGAGAHYEQYFGPGTRLTVT.

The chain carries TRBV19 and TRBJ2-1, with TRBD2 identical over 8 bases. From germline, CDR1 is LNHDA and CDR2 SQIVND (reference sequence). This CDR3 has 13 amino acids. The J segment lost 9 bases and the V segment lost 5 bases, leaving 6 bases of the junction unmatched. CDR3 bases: TGTGCCAGTAGTTTCGGGAGGGGTGGTGAGCAGTTCTTC. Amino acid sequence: CASSFGRGGEQFF.

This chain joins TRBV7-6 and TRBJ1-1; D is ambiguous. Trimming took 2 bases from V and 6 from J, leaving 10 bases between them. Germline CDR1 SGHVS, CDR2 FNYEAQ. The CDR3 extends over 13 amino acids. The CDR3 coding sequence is TGTGCCAGCAGCTTATATGTCTACTCTGAAGCTTTCTTT. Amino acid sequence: CASSLYVYSEAFF.

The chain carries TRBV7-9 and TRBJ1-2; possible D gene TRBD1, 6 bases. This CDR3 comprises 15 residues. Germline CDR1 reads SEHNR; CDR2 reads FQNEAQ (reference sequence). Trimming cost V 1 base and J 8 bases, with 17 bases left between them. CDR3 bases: TGTGCCAGCAGCTTAGTGGGGGACAACCTGGGGGGCTACACCTTC. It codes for CASSLVGDNLGGYTF.

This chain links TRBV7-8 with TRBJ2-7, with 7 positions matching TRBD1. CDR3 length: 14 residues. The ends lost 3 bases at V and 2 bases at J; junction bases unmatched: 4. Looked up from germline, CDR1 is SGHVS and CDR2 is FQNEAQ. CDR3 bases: TGTGCCAGCAGCTTCCGGGACAGAGCCTACGAGCAGTACTTC. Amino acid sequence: CASSFRDRAYEQYF.

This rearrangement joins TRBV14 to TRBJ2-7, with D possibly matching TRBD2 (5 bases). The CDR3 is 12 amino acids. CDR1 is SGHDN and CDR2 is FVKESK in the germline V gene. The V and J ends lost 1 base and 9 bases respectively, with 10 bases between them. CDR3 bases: TGTGCCAGCAGCCAAGCGCCGGGGAGGCAGTACTTC. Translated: CASSQAPGRQYF.

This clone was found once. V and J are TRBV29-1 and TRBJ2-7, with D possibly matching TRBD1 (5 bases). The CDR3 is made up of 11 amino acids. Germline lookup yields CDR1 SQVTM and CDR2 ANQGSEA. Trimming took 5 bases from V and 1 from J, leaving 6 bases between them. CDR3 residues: CSVRTSYEQYF. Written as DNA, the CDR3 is TGCAGCGTTCGGACATCCTACGAGCAGTACTTC.

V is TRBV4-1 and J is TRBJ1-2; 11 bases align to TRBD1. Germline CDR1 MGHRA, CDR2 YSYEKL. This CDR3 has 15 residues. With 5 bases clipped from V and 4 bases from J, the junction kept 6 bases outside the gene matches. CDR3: CASSSGTGGFYGYTF. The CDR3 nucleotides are TGCGCCAGCAGCTCAGGGACAGGGGGGTTCTATGGCTACACCTTC.

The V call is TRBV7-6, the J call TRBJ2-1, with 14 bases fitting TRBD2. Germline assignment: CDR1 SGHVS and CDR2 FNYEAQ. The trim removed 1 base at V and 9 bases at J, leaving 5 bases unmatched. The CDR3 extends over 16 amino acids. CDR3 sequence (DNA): TGTGCCAGCAGCTTAGGGACTAGCGGGGGGAAGGCTGAGCAGTTCTTC. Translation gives CASSLGTSGGKAEQFF.

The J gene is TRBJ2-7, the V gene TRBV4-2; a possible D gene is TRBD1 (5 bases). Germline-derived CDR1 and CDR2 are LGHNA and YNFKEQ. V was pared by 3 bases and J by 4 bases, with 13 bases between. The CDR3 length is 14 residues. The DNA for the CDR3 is TGTGCCAGCAGCCATCCAGGGTATGCTTACGAGCAGTACTTC. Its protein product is CASSHPGYAYEQYF.